This T cell receptor beta chain was obtained from a study of T cell repertoires in cytomegalovirus infection. As for the study in general: It can be stated that public TCR beta signatures indicated CMV infection as well as a matching HLA type.

The study's findings and limits: Summed frequency of shared TCR beta families picked out CMV carriers who also had the relevant HLA. The ex vivo response was dominated by HLA-C-restricted CMV-specific TCR beta clonotypes.

CDR3 size: 14 residues. The germline V gene encodes CDR1 SGHVS and CDR2 FQNEAQ. Deletions cut 1 base from V and 5 bases from J, with 9 bases between. TCRdb re-called the reads through MiXCR, storing one row per CDR3 protein. The sample shows about 130,000 distinct CDR3 sequences, approximately 24% of them seen only once. At least ten counts were recorded for this clonotype. Its specificity is unknown. This sequence was found in a human donor in good health (CMV status not recorded). Some clones in this sample may be carry-over from other donors' samples. The genes are TRBV7-8 and TRBJ2-1; no clear D gene. The sequenced sample consisted of PBMCs, sequenced either directly or after in vitro stimulation (not recorded which). CDR3 in amino acids: CASSLGAAHNEQFF. The CDR3 DNA is TGTGCCAGCAGCTTAGGTGCAGCTCACAATGAGCAGTTCTTC.